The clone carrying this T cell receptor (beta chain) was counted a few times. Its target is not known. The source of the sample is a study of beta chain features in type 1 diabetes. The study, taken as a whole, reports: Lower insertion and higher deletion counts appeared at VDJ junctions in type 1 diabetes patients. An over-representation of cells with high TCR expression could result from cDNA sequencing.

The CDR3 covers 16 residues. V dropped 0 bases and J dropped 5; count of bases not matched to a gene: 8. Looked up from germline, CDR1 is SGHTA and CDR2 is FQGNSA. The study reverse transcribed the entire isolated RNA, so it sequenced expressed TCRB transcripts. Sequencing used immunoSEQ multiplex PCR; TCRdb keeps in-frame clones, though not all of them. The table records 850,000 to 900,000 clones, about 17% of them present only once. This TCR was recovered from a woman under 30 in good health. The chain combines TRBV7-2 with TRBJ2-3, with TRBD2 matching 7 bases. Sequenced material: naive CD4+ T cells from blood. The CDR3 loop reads CASSLAPTSKRDTQYF. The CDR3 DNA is TGTGCCAGCAGCTTAGCCCCGACTAGCAAGCGAGATACGCAGTATTTT. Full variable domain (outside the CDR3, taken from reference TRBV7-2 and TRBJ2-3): GAGVSQSPSNKVTEKGKDVELRCDPISGHTALYWYRQSLGQGLEFLIYFQGNSAPDKSGLPSDRFSAERTGGSVSTLTIQRTQQEDSAVYLCASSLAPTSKRDTQYFGPGTRLTVL.